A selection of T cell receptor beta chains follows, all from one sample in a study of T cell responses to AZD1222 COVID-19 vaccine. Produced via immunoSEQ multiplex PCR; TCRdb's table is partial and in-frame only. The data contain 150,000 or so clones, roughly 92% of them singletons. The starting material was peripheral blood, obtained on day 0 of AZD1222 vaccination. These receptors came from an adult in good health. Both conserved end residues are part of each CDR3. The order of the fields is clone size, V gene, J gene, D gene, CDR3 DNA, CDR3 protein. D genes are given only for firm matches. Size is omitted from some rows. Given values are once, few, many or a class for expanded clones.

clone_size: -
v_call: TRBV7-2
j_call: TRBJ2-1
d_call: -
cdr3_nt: TGTGCCAGCAGCTCACTGGGACGGTTTCTTTTATATGAGCAGTTCTTC
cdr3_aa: CASSSLGRFLLYEQFF

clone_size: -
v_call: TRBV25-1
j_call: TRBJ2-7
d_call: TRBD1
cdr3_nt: TGTGCCAGCAGACGCTACAAAAGGGACAGGGCGTATGTTAACGAGCAGTACTTC
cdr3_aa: CASRRYKRDRAYVNEQYF

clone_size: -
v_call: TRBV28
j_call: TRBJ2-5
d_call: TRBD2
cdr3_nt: TGTGCCAGCAGTTCCCCTGAGAGCGGGAGGGTAGAGACCCAGTACTTC
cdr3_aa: CASSSPESGRVETQYF

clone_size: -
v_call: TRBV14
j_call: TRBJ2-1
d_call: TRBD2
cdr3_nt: TGTGCCAGCAGCCCCGCTAGCGGGTATAACAATGAGCAGTTCTTC
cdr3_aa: CASSPASGYNNEQFF

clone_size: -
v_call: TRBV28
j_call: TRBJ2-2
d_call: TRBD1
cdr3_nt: TGTGCCAGCCGGACAGGGGGCGCGAGTTCGGACGGGGAGCTGTTTTTT
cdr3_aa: CASRTGGASSDGELFF

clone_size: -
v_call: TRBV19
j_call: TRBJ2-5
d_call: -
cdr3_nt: TGTGCCAGTAGTATAGAGGGGGAAGGGGGCCAAGAGACCCAGTACTTC
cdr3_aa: CASSIEGEGGQETQYF

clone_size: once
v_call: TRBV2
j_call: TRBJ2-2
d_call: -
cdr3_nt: TGTGCCAGCAGTGAACAGGGGATGGCTAGCTTCACCGGGGAGCTGTTTTTT
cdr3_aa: CASSEQGMASFTGELFF

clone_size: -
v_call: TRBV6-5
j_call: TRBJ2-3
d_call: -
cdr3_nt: TGTGCCAGCAGAACAGGGACAGATACGCAGTATTTT
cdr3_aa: CASRTGTDTQYF

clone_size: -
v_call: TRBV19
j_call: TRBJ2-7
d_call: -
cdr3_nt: TGTGCCAGTAGCGTGGACAGAATCTCCTACGAGCAGTACTTC
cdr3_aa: CASSVDRISYEQYF

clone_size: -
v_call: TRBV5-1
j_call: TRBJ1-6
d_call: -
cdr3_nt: TGCGCCAGCAGCTTGGAAGGACAGACACTCAATTCACCCCTCCACTTT
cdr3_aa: CASSLEGQTLNSPLHF

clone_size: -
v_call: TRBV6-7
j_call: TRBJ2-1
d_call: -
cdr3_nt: TGTGCCAGCAGTTACTCGAGGCGGATATCCTACAATGAGCAGTTCTTC
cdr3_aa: CASSYSRRISYNEQFF

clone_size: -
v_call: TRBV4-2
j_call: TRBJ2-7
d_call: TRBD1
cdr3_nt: TGTGCCAGCAGCCAAGATCTTTGGGACAGGGAAACCGAGCAGTACTTC
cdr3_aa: CASSQDLWDRETEQYF

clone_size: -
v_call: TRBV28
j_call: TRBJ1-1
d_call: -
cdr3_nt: TGTGCCAGCAGGAAGGTCGTACCCAATCAAGCTTTCTTT
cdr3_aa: CASRKVVPNQAFF

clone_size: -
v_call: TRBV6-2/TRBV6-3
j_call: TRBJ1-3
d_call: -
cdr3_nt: TGTGCCAGCAGTTACTACGGGGTCGGCTCTGGAAACACCATATATTTT
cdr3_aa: CASSYYGVGSGNTIYF

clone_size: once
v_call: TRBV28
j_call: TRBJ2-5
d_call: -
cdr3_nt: TGTGCCAGCAGTTTATTCGGGGGTCGATTGAGGGGTAATCGAGAGACCCAGTACTTC
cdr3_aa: CASSLFGGRLRGNRETQYF

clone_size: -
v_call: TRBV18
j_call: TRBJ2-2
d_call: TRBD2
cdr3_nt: TGTGCCAGCTCACCATCCCGACTAGCGGGAGTTAAGAGGAGCACCGGGGAGCTGTTTTTT
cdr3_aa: CASSPSRLAGVKRSTGELFF

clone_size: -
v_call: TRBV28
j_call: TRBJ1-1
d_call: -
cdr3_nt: TGTGCCAGCAGGATATTGAACACTGAAGCTTTCTTT
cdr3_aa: CASRILNTEAFF

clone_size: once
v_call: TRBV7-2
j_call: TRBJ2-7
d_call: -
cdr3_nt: TGTGCCAGCAGCCCCTCGATAGCATCCACCTACGAGCAGTACTTC
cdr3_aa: CASSPSIASTYEQYF

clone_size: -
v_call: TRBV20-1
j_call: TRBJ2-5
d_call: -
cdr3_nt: TGCAGTGCCCCAATTGGAGAGACCCAGTACTTC
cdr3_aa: CSAPIGETQYF

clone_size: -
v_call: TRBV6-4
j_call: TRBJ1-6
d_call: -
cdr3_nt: TGTGCCAGCAGGCTAAGGACACTTAATTCACCCCTCCACTTT
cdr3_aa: CASRLRTLNSPLHF

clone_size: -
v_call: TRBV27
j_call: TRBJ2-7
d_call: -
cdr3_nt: TGTGCCAGCAGTTTAGGTTCAGCGGATTCATCCTACGAGCAGTACTTC
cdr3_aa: CASSLGSADSSYEQYF

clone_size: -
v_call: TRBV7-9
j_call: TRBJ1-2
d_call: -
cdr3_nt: TGTGCCAGCAGCCCAAGACAGACAAACTATGGCTACACCTTC
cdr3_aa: CASSPRQTNYGYTF

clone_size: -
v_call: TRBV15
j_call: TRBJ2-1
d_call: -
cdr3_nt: TGTGCCACCAGGGGGACGGTACTAACCTCTAGTGAGAATGAGCAGTTCTTC
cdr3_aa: CATRGTVLTSSENEQFF

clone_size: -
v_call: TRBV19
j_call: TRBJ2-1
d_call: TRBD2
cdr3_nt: TGTGCCAGTAGACTAGCGGGAGGACACAATGAGCAGTTCTTC
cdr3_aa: CASRLAGGHNEQFF

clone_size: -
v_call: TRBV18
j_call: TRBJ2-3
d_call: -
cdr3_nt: TGTGCCAGCTCACCACCCACCGGGGCGGGCGGAGATACGCAGTATTTT
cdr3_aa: CASSPPTGAGGDTQYF

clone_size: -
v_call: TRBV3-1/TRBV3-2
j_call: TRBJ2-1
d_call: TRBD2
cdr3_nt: TGTGCCAGCAGTTACCCCGCGGGGGGACCCTACAATGAGCAGTTCTTC
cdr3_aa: CASSYPAGGPYNEQFF

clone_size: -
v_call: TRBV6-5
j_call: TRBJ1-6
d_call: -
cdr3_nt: TGTGCCAGCAGTTACTCGAACGATTTTAATTCACCCCTCCACTTT
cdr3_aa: CASSYSNDFNSPLHF

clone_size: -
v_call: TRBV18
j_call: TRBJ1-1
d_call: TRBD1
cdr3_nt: TGTGCCAGCTCGCCCCTTAGACAGGGACTCACTGAAGCTTTCTTT
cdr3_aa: CASSPLRQGLTEAFF

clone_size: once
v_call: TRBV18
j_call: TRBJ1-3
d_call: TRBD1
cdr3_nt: TGTGCCAGCTCACCGGGACAGGTACGAGGAAACACCATATATTTT
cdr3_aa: CASSPGQVRGNTIYF

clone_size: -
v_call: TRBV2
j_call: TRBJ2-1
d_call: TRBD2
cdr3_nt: TGTGCCAGCAGTCACCTCCTAGCGGGGGGGCAGTACAATGAGCAGTTCTTC
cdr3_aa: CASSHLLAGGQYNEQFF

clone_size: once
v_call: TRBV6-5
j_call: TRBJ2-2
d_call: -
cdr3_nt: TGTGCCAGCACCAAAGACAGGCCTAACACCGGGGAGCTGTTTTTT
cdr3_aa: CASTKDRPNTGELFF

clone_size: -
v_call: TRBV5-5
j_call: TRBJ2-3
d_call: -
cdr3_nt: TGTGCCAGCAGCTCCCTCCCGTGGGGAGATACGCAGTATTTT
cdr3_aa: CASSSLPWGDTQYF

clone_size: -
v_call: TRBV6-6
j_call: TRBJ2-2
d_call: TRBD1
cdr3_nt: TGTGCCAGCAGTCGACAATGGGGACAGAGCCACACCGGGGAGCTGTTTTTT
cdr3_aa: CASSRQWGQSHTGELFF

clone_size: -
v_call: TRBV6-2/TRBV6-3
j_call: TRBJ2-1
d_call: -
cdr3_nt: TGTGCCAGCAGTCGTAACACACAGGTAAACAATGAGCAGTTCTTC
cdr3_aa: CASSRNTQVNNEQFF

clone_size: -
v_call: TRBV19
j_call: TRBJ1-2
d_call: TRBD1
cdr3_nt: TGTGCCAGTAGTAAAACAGGGGGCGCCTATGGCTACACCTTC
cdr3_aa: CASSKTGGAYGYTF

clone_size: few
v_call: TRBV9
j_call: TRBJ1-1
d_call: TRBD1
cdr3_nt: TGTGCCAGCAGCGCACAAACAGGGGGCACTGAAGCTTTCTTT
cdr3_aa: CASSAQTGGTEAFF

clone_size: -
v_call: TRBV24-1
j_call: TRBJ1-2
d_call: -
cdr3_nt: TGTGCCACCGCAAGCGGGGAGACGCCTAACTATGGCTACACCTTC
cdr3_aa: CATASGETPNYGYTF

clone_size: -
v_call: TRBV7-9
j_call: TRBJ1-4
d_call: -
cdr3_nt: TGTGCCAGCAGCTTCCTTACAGGTGCAACTAATGAAAAACTGTTTTTT
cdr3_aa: CASSFLTGATNEKLFF

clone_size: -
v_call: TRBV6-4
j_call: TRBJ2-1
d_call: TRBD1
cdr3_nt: TGTGCCAGCAGTGTACAGGGGGCTGGCTACAATGAGCAGTTCTTC
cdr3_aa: CASSVQGAGYNEQFF

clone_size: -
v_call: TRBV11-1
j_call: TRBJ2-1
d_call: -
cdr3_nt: TGTGCCAGCAGCTTAGAGGATGAGCAGTTCTTC
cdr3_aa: CASSLEDEQFF

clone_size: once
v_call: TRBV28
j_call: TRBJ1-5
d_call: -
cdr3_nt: TGTGCCAGCAGTTTATATGCCGGGGAAGGCAATCAGCCCCAGCATTTT
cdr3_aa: CASSLYAGEGNQPQHF

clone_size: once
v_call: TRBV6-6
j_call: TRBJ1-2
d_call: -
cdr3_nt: TGTGCCAGCAGGACGGGTAGTCCCTATGGCTACACCTTC
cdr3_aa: CASRTGSPYGYTF